Following are 19 T cell receptor beta chains from one sample sequenced in a study of shared clonotypes between healthy human individuals. The protocol was immunoSEQ multiplex PCR, while the TCRdb copy is restricted to in-frame clones and leaves out a portion. The repertoire holds 2 million to 2.5 million clones, with approximately 96% as singletons. Specimen: naive CD4+ T cells sorted from blood. Sample subset: CD45RA+ positively selected. The source of these receptors is a man younger than 30 in good health.

V gene TRBV5-6 combines with J gene TRBJ1-6; D might be TRBD1 (5 bases). The CDR3 extends over 18 amino acids. V shed 4 bases and J shed 0 bases, with 17 bases lying between them. The germline gives CDR1 SGHDT, CDR2 YYEEEE. CDR3 nucleotide sequence: TGTGCCAGCAGCGGGGGTAACAGGTGGAGCTCCTATAATTCACCCCTCCACTTT. Its protein is CASSGGNRWSSYNSPLHF.

The V and J genes are TRBV6-1 and TRBJ2-3, with D unclear. The CDR3 covers 15 residues. The germline V gene encodes CDR1 MNHNS and CDR2 SASEGT. V lost 3 bases and J 5 bases, leaving 15 bases between the germline ends. The CDR3 sequence: CASSELSVVVDTQYF. CDR3 sequence (DNA): TGTGCCAGCAGTGAGCTCTCGGTTGTGGTAGATACGCAGTATTTT.

On this clone itself: Other DNA sequences from this sample encode an identical CDR3 as well. The rearrangement uses TRBV6-6 and TRBJ2-1; no definite D call. V was trimmed by 0 bases and J by 7 bases, leaving 4 bases between them. Germline V gene sequence: CDR1 MNHNY, CDR2 SVGAGI (reference sequence). This CDR3 is built from 12 residues. CDR3 nucleotide sequence: TGTGCCAGCAGTTACTCGGGGAATGAGCAGTTCTTC. This encodes CASSYSGNEQFF.

This sequence joins TRBV7-8 and TRBJ1-1; D gene ambiguous. This CDR3 is built from 13 residues. CDR1 is SGHVS, CDR2 FQNEAQ, per germline. Trimming left V 0 bases short and J 1 base short, with 3 bases between. The DNA for the CDR3 is TGTGCCAGCAGCTTAGCGGCGAACACTGAAGCTTTCTTT. Its protein product is CASSLAANTEAFF.

The chain is built from TRBV2 and TRBJ1-3; D ambiguous. V was shortened by 8 bases and J by 4 bases, with 12 bases between the two germline ends. CDR3 length: 13 residues. Germline CDR1 SNHLY, CDR2 FYNNEI. In nucleotides, the CDR3 is TGTGCCAGCGAGTGGAAGGCAGGAAACACCATATATTTT. It codes for CASEWKAGNTIYF.

The gene calls are TRBV5-1 and TRBJ1-1, with 9 bases lining up with TRBD1. From germline, CDR1 is SGHRS and CDR2 YFSETQ. Losses at the gene ends were 4 bases for V and 11 bases for J; bases not matched to a gene: 6. The CDR3 covers 12 residues. CDR3 in DNA: TGCGCCAGCAGCGAGGGACAGGGAACGGCTTTCTTT. Its protein is CASSEGQGTAFF.

V gene TRBV10-3 combines with J gene TRBJ2-5; a possible D gene is TRBD1 (5 bases). V was trimmed by 3 bases and J by 5 bases, leaving 16 bases between them. Germline CDR1 and CDR2: ENHRY and SYGVKD. This CDR3 has 15 amino acids. The CDR3 DNA reads TGTGCCATCAGTGACGTTGGCAGGGAAGCGGAGACCCAGTACTTC. This codes for CAISDVGREAETQYF.

The chain joins TRBV4-3 to TRBJ2-7; D is uncertain. The CDR3 has 14 residues. The germline CDR1 and CDR2 sequences are LGHNA and YSLEER. V lost 0 bases and J 5 bases, leaving 11 bases between the germline ends. CDR3 sequence (DNA): TGCGCCAGCAGCCAAGAAGTGGCCAGCCACGAGCAGTACTTC. Residues: CASSQEVASHEQYF.

The V and J genes are TRBV28 and TRBJ2-3; D not certain. In germline, CDR1 is MDHEN, CDR2 SYDVKM. The CDR3 is 10 amino acids. V was clipped by 8 bases and J by 1 base, with 1 base between them. The CDR3 protein is CASGTDTQYF. DNA of the CDR3: TGTGCCAGCGGCACAGATACGCAGTATTTT.

V gene TRBV6-5 combines with J gene TRBJ1-2; no clear D gene. This CDR3 has 13 amino acids. Trimming took off 5 bases at V and 6 bases at J, with 13 bases between the two ends. Germline values: CDR1 MNHEY, CDR2 SVGAGI. This CDR3 is CASSPRPKDGYTF. CDR3 nucleotides: TGTGCCAGCAGTCCTCGACCCAAGGATGGCTACACCTTC.

The chain uses TRBV11-2 and TRBJ2-5; D is perhaps TRBD1 (5 bases). V gave up 1 base and J gave up 2 bases, with 8 bases separating them. Germline V gene lookup returns CDR1 SGHAT and CDR2 FQNNGV. This CDR3 contains 14 residues. The chain's CDR3 is CASSLGTKQETQYF. CDR3 in DNA: TGTGCCAGCAGCTTAGGGACAAAACAAGAGACCCAGTACTTC.

The CDR3 sequence is CASSQVQGSGELFF. The CDR3 DNA follows: TGTGCCAGCTCACAAGTGCAGGGGTCCGGGGAGCTGTTTTTT. The chain recombines TRBV18 with TRBJ2-2; tentatively, D is TRBD1 (6 bases). Germline V gives CDR1 KGHSH, CDR2 LQKENI. V gave up 4 bases and J gave up 6 bases, with 12 bases separating them. This CDR3 is built from 14 residues.

The chain couples TRBV7-9 to TRBJ1-4, with D uncertain. Germline V CDR1 and CDR2: SEHNR, FQNEAQ (reference sequence). This CDR3 comprises 11 residues. Between the trimmed V and J ends, which lost 5 bases and 8 bases, there was a span of 6 bases. CDR3 protein: CASSPLEKLFF. The CDR3 DNA is TGTGCCAGCAGCCCCTTGGAAAAACTGTTTTTT.

The chain links TRBV19 to TRBJ2-5; TRBD2 agrees at 7 bases. With V trimmed by 6 bases and J by 5 bases, 12 bases remained unmatched. The CDR3 contains 15 residues. Germline CDR1 reads LNHDA; CDR2 reads SQIVND (reference sequence). As DNA, the CDR3 is TGTGCCAGTAGGCGCGCAGCGGGGAAAGGGGAGACCCAGTACTTC. This encodes CASRRAAGKGETQYF. Full variable domain (missing parts from reference TRBV19 and TRBJ2-5): DGGITQSPKYLFRKEGQNVTLSCEQNLNHDAMYWYRQDPGQGLRLIYYSQIVNDFQKGDIAEGYSVSREKKESFPLTVTSAQKNPTAFYLCASRRAAGKGETQYFGPGTRLLVL.

The V and J genes are TRBV9 and TRBJ2-5, with 9 bases fitting TRBD2. CDR1 is SGDLS and CDR2 is YYNGEE in the germline V gene. V lost 5 bases, J lost 4 bases, and 12 bases stayed unmatched. CDR3 size: 16 residues. CDR3 region: CASSLGNPAGGETQYF. Written as DNA, the CDR3 is TGTGCCAGCAGTCTAGGGAATCCAGCGGGGGGAGAGACCCAGTACTTC.

This rearrangement joins TRBV9 to TRBJ1-1, with TRBD1 matching over 10 bases. The CDR3 has 15 amino acids. Germline V gene data show CDR1 as SGDLS and CDR2 as YYNGEE. Unmatched junction bases numbered 9, after V lost 4 bases and J lost 6 bases. The CDR3 DNA is TGTGCCAGCAGCACCAGACAGGGGGCGATCTCTGAAGCTTTCTTT. Protein sequence: CASSTRQGAISEAFF.

The genes are TRBV7-8 and TRBJ2-7; TRBD2 agrees at 11 bases. V gave up 4 bases and J gave up 3 bases; unmatched junction bases: 11. Germline V CDR1 and CDR2: SGHVS, FQNEAQ. The CDR3 sequence is 17 residues long. CDR3 amino acids: CASSSRRGLAESYEQYF. The CDR3 nucleotides read TGTGCCAGCAGCTCCCGACGGGGACTAGCGGAGAGCTACGAGCAGTACTTC. The variable domain in full, with the rest retrieved from reference TRBV7-8 and TRBJ2-7, is GAGVSQSPRYKVAKRGQDVALRCDPISGHVSLFWYQQALGQGPEFLTYFQNEAQLDKSGLPSDRFFAERPEGSVSTLKIQRTQQEDSAVYLCASSSRRGLAESYEQYFGPGTRLTVT.

The CDR3 here is CASSLQAERDPGETQYF. The CDR3 region has the DNA TGTGCCAGCAGCTTACAGGCGGAGCGGGACCCCGGGGAGACCCAGTACTTC. The chain uses TRBV7-2 and TRBJ2-5; TRBD2 matches 7 bases. V dropped 2 bases and J dropped 5; count of bases not matched to a gene: 14. CDR3 length equals 17 residues. Germline CDR1 is SGHTA and CDR2 is FQGNSA.

The chain recombines TRBV5-8 with TRBJ2-1; perhaps TRBD2 as D (5 bases). The CDR3 is 11 amino acids. Germline CDR1 is SGHTS and CDR2 is YDEGEE. Trimming cost V 1 base and J 9 bases, with 5 bases left between them. Written as DNA, the CDR3 is TGTGCCAGCAGCTTGCGGGGTGAGCAGTTCTTC. Protein product: CASSLRGEQFF.